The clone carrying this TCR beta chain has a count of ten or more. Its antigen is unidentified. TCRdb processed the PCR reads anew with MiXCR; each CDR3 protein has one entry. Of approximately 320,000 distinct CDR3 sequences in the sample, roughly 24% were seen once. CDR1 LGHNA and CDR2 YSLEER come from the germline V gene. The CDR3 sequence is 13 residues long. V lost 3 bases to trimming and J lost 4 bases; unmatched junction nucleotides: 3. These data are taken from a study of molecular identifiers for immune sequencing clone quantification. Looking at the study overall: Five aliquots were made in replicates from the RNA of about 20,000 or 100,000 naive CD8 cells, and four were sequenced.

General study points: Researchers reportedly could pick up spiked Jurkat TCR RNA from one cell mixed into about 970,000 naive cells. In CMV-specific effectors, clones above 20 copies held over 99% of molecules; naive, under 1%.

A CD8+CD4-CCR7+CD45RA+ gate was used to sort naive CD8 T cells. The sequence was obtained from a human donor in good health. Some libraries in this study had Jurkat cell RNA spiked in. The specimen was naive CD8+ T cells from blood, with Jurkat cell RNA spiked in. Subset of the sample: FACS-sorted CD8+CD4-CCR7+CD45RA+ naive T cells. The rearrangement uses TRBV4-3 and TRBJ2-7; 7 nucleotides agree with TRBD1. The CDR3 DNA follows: TGCGCCAGCAGCCAGACCAGGGGGTACGAGCAGTACTTC. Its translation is CASSQTRGYEQYF.